The 20 T cell receptor beta chains listed next were all sequenced from one sample in a study of CD8 T cells in Susac syndrome. RNA amounts of about 0.5 to 1 ug underwent reverse transcription with random hexamers. A single record per CDR3 protein comes from TCRdb applying MiXCR to the immunoSEQ multiplex PCR reads. Of 150,000 to 200,000 distinct CDR3 sequences listed, about 94% are singletons. Source material: CD4+ T cells from PBMCs. Every receptor here comes from a human donor in good health.

The rearrangement uses TRBV18 and TRBJ1-1, with 8 bases that match TRBD1. The CDR3 is 15 amino acids. Per the germline V gene, CDR1 is KGHSH and CDR2 is LQKENI. With V trimmed by 3 bases and J by 1 base, 4 bases remained unmatched. CDR3 sequence: CASSPRQGKNTEAFF. Written as DNA, the CDR3 is TGTGCCAGCTCACCGCGACAGGGGAAGAACACTGAAGCTTTCTTT.

The CDR3, as DNA: TGCGCCAGCAGCTTAGGCAGGGCAGGCGAGCAGTACTTC. Its translation is CASSLGRAGEQYF. The V gene is TRBV5-1, the J gene TRBJ2-7, with a weak D call TRBD1 (5 bases). V shed 2 bases and J shed 6 bases, with 12 bases lying between them. This CDR3 contains 13 residues. CDR1 and CDR2 (germline): SGHRS, YFSETQ.

The chain employs TRBV20-1 and TRBJ1-3; no reliable D call. This CDR3 has 13 residues. V lost 8 bases and J 0 bases, leaving 11 bases between the germline ends. Germline loops: CDR1 DFQATT, CDR2 SNEGSKA (reference sequence). The CDR3, as DNA: TGCAGTCTCTTCGGCCGCTCTGGAAACACCATATATTTT. It codes for CSLFGRSGNTIYF.

This rearrangement joins TRBV6-1 to TRBJ1-1, with 9 bases that match TRBD1. V gave up 4 bases and J gave up 4 bases; unmatched junction bases: 10. The CDR3 extends over 16 amino acids. CDR1 and CDR2 (germline): MNHNS, SASEGT. This CDR3 is CASSARLTGGVTEAFF. The CDR3 nucleotides read TGTGCCAGCAGTGCCCGCCTGACAGGGGGGGTCACTGAAGCTTTCTTT.

CDR3 loop: CASSQGFSGNTIYF. The CDR3 DNA follows: TGTGCCAGCAGCCAAGGATTCTCTGGAAACACCATATATTTT. The chain employs TRBV3-1 and TRBJ1-3; D ambiguous. Trimming removed 1 base at V and 0 bases at J, with 4 bases between. Germline V CDR1 and CDR2: LGHDT, YNNKEL (reference sequence). The CDR3 spans 14 residues. The variable domain in full, completed from reference TRBV3-1 and TRBJ1-3, reads DTAVSQTPKYLVTQMGNDKSIKCEQNLGHDTMYWYKQDSKKFLKIMFSYNNKELIINETVPNRFSPKSPDKAHLNLHINSLELGDSAVYFCASSQGFSGNTIYFGEGSWLTVV.

The CDR3 sequence is CSAPYTPSDRLYF. The CDR3 DNA reads TGCAGTGCTCCTTACACCCCTAGCGACCGGTTGTATTTT. This chain joins TRBV20-1 and TRBJ2-3, with a possible D match to TRBD2 (6 bases). This CDR3 contains 13 residues. V was clipped by 5 bases and J by 14 bases, with 23 bases between them. CDR1 is DFQATT, CDR2 SNEGSKA, per germline (reference sequence).

This sequence joins TRBV7-9 and TRBJ2-7; D remains unclear. V was cut by 3 bases and J by 0 bases, with 6 bases left in between. Per germline, CDR1 SEHNR and CDR2 FQNEAQ (reference sequence). The length of the CDR3 is 13 residues. The CDR3, as DNA: TGTGCCAGCAGCTTTGCCGTCTCCTACGAGCAGTACTTC. Translated: CASSFAVSYEQYF. Filled out from reference TRBV7-9 and TRBJ2-7, the complete variable domain reads DTGVSQNPRHKITKRGQNVTFRCDPISEHNRLYWYRQTLGQGPEFLTYFQNEAQLEKSRLLSDRFSAERPKGSFSTLEIQRTEQGDSAMYLCASSFAVSYEQYFGPGTRLTVT.

V and J are TRBV6-5 and TRBJ1-5, with D possibly matching TRBD1 (5 bases). There are 15 residues in the CDR3. Germline lookup yields CDR1 MNHEY and CDR2 SVGAGI. The ends were cut back, 2 bases at V and 6 bases at J, with 14 bases in the middle. This chain's CDR3 is CASSYRGVLGQPQHF. In nucleotides, the CDR3 is TGTGCCAGCAGTTACCGAGGGGTTTTGGGTCAGCCCCAGCATTTT.

The chain joins TRBV7-2 to TRBJ1-5, with D hard to call. The germline V gene encodes CDR1 SGHTA and CDR2 FQGNSA. Trimming took 1 base from V and 5 from J, leaving 15 bases between them. The CDR3 consists of 16 residues. The CDR3: CASSLDSRVGDQPQHF. The CDR3 bases are TGTGCCAGCAGCTTAGACTCGAGGGTTGGAGATCAGCCCCAGCATTTT.

This clonotype was detected once. This sequence joins TRBV5-4 and TRBJ2-1, with D perhaps matching TRBD1 or TRBD2 (5 bases each). CDR3 length: 16 amino acids. The ends were cut back, 3 bases at V and 0 bases at J, with 13 bases in the middle. The germline CDR1 and CDR2 sequences are SGHNT and YYREEE (reference sequence). The DNA for the CDR3 is TGTGCCAGCAGCTCAGGGACGCCGAGCTCCTACAATGAGCAGTTCTTC. The encoded protein is CASSSGTPSSYNEQFF.

V usage is TRBV21-1 and J usage is TRBJ2-5; no check of the table's D call, TRBD1, against the DNA was made. TRBV21-1 is a known pseudogene. The CDR3 runs to 14 residues. CDR3 bases: TGTGCCAGCAGCCTAGCGGGGGGGAAGGAGACCCAGTACTTC. Residues: CASSLAGGKETQYF.

V usage is TRBV5-1 and J usage is TRBJ2-2, with 9 bases fitting TRBD1. The length of the CDR3 is 15 residues. J was trimmed by 7 bases and V by 4 bases; bases with no gene match: 8. Germline CDR1 reads SGHRS; CDR2 reads YFSETQ. CDR3 sequence: CASSLMDRGDGELFF. DNA of the CDR3: TGCGCCAGCAGCCTGATGGACAGGGGCGACGGGGAGCTGTTTTTT. Filled out from reference TRBV5-1 and TRBJ2-2, the complete variable domain reads KAGVTQTPRYLIKTRGQQVTLSCSPISGHRSVSWYQQTPGQGLQFLFEYFSETQRNKGNFPGRFSGRQFSNSRSEMNVSTLELGDSALYLCASSLMDRGDGELFFGEGSRLTVL.

The CDR3 here is CASSPGRKDYGYTF. In nucleotides, the CDR3 is TGTGCCAGCAGCCCGGGACGGAAGGACTATGGCTACACCTTC. This chain uses TRBV5-6 with TRBJ1-2, with D possibly matching TRBD1 (5 bases). CDR1 SGHDT and CDR2 YYEEEE come from the germline V gene. CDR3 length: 14 residues. The V end lost 4 bases, the J end lost 3 bases, and 13 bases lay between the germline ends.

The chain is built from TRBV6-1 and TRBJ2-3, with 7 bases that match TRBD1. The CDR3 covers 16 residues. Germline V lookup: CDR1 MNHNS, CDR2 SASEGT. V was pared by 0 bases and J by 7 bases, with 10 bases of the junction left unmatched. The CDR3 sequence is CASSEAPDRADYTQYF. The DNA of the CDR3 is TGTGCCAGCAGTGAAGCGCCCGACAGGGCCGATTATACGCAGTATTTT.

V gene TRBV3-1 combines with J gene TRBJ2-3; D is unclear. The CDR3 consists of 14 residues. From germline, CDR1 is LGHDT and CDR2 YNNKEL (reference sequence). Trimming left V 2 bases short and J 0 bases short, with 6 bases between. CDR3 in amino acids: CASSQRGSTDTQYF. CDR3 coding DNA: TGTGCCAGCAGCCAACGCGGTAGCACAGATACGCAGTATTTT.

This chain joins TRBV20-1 and TRBJ1-2; 7 bases are a match to TRBD1. The V gene end was trimmed by 1 base and the J gene end by 11 bases; junction bases not matched to a gene: 16. CDR1 and CDR2 from the germline V gene are DFQATT and SNEGSKA (reference sequence). The CDR3 is made up of 15 amino acids. The CDR3 loop is CSARGKEGALSGYTF. The DNA of the CDR3 is TGCAGTGCTAGAGGAAAGGAGGGGGCATTAAGTGGGTACACCTTC.

The chain combines TRBV12-3 or TRBV12-4 with TRBJ2-1; D gene uncertain. The CDR3 is 13 residues long. The V end was cut by 6 bases, the J end by 7 bases, with 13 bases between. CDR3 loop: CASSPGRRNEQFF. The CDR3 DNA sequence: TGTGCCAGCAGCCCCGGCCGAAGAAATGAGCAGTTCTTC.

Only one count was recorded for this clonotype. This chain joins TRBV5-6 and TRBJ2-1; 7 nucleotides line up with TRBD2. This CDR3 is 15 amino acids long. Per the germline V gene, CDR1 is SGHDT and CDR2 is YYEEEE. J lost 4 bases, V lost 3 bases, and 7 bases had no gene match. The chain's CDR3 is CASSSAGNGYNEQFF. The CDR3 DNA reads as TGTGCCAGCAGCTCAGCGGGGAATGGTTACAATGAGCAGTTCTTC.

The gene calls are TRBV4-1 and TRBJ2-1; 13 nucleotides line up with TRBD2. With 5 bases clipped from V and 7 bases from J, the junction kept 8 bases outside the gene matches. The CDR3 sequence is 16 residues long. The germline CDR1 and CDR2 sequences are MGHRA and YSYEKL. The DNA for the CDR3 is TGCGCCAGCAGCGACCGACTAGCGGGGGGAATTAATGAGCAGTTCTTC. This translates into CASSDRLAGGINEQFF.

The V call is TRBV20-1, the J call TRBJ1-5; 9 bases map to TRBD1. Germline CDR1 and CDR2: DFQATT and SNEGSKA (reference sequence). This CDR3 is built from 15 residues. The V and J ends lost 1 base and 7 bases, in that order; junction bases with no gene match: 8. CDR3 sequence (DNA): TGCAGTGCTAGAGTGACCGGGACAGGGAACCAGCCCCAGCATTTT. It encodes CSARVTGTGNQPQHF.